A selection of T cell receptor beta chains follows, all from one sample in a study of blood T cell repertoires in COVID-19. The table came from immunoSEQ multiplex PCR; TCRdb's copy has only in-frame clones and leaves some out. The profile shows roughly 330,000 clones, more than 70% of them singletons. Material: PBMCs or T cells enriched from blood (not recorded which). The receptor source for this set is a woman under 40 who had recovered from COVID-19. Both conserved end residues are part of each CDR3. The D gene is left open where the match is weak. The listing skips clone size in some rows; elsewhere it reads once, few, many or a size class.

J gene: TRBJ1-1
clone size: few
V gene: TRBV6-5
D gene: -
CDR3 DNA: TGTGCCAGCAGGGGGCGTCACACTGAAGCTTTCTTT
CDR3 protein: CASRGRHTEAFF

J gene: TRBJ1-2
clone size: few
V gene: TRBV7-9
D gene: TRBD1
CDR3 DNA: TGTGCCAGCAGCTTAGATCGGGCAGGGGGAAGGGCCTTC
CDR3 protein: CASSLDRAGGRAF

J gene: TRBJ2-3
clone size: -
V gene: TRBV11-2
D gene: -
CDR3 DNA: TGTGCCATACACACAGATACGCAGTATTTT
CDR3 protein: CAIHTDTQYF

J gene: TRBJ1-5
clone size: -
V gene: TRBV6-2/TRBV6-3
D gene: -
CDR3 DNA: TGTGCCAGCAGCAGGACACAAACCAGCAATCAGCCCCAGCATTTT
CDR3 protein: CASSRTQTSNQPQHF

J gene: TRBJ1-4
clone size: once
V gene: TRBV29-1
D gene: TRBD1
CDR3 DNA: TGCAGCGTTGAAATAGGAGACAGGGCGAGATTAGGCGAAAAACTGTTTTTT
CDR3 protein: CSVEIGDRARLGEKLFF

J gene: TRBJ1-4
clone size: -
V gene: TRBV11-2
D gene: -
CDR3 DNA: TGTGCCAGCAGCTTTTTACAGCCAACTAATGAAAAACTGTTTTTT
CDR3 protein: CASSFLQPTNEKLFF

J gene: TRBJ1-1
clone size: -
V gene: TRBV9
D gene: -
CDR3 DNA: TGTGCCAGCAGCGTAGCCCCAGGATACACTGAAGCTTTCTTT
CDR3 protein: CASSVAPGYTEAFF

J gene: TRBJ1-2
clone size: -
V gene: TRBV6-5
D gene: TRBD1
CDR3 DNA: TGTGCCAGCAGTAAACTAAGACAGGGGGACTATGGCTACACCTTC
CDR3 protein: CASSKLRQGDYGYTF

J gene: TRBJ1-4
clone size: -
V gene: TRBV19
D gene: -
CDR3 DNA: TGTGCCAGTAGTATAGACAGGCTAAATGAAAAACTGTTTTTT
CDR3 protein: CASSIDRLNEKLFF

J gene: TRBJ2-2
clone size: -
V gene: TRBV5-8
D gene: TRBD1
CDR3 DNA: TGTGCCAGCAGCCTCCTGACAGGGGGCTTTTCCGGGGAGCTGTTTTTT
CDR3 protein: CASSLLTGGFSGELFF

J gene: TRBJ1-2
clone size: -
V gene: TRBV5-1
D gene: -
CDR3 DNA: TGCGCCAGCAGCCCGGGCCGCGGGGCGGGCTATGGCTACACCTTC
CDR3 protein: CASSPGRGAGYGYTF

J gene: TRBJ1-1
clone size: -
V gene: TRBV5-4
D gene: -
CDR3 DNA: TGTGCCAGCAGCCAGCAGGGTCAGGGGAACACTGAAGCTTTCTTT
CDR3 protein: CASSQQGQGNTEAFF

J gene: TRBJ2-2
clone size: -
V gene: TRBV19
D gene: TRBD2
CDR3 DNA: TGTGCCAGTAGTATATGGTCCAGCGGGGACACCGGGGAGCTGTTTTTT
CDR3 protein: CASSIWSSGDTGELFF

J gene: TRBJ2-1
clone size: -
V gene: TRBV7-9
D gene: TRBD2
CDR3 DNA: TGTGCCAGCAGCCCCTGGGGGCGGGGGGGAATTTACAATGAGCAGTTCTTC
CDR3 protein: CASSPWGRGGIYNEQFF

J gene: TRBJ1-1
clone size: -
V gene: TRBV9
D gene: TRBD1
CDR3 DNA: TGTGCCAGCAGCGTAAAGGACAGGGGGATGAACACTGAAGCTTTCTTT
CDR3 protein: CASSVKDRGMNTEAFF

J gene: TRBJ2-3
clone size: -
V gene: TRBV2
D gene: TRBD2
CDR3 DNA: TGTGCCAGCAGTGAAGGGACTAGCGGGGGGAGAACAGATACGCAGTATTTT
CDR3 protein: CASSEGTSGGRTDTQYF

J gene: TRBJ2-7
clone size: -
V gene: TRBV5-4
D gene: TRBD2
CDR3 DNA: TGTGCCAGCAGCTTGGTAGCGGGGGGGCAGAACGAGCAGTACTTC
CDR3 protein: CASSLVAGGQNEQYF

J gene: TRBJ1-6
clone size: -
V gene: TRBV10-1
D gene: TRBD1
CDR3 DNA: TGCGCCAGCAGTGAAGGAGCGCGGACAGGTTTCGATAATTCACCCCTCCACTTT
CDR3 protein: CASSEGARTGFDNSPLHF

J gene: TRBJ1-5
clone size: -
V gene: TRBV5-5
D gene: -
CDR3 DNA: TGTGCCAGCAGCTTCCGGGGCAATCAGCCCCAGCATTTT
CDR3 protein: CASSFRGNQPQHF

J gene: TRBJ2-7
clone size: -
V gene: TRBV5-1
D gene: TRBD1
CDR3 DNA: TGCGCCAGCAGCTTGTCTCGGACAGGGGTCGACGAGCAGTACTTC
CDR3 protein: CASSLSRTGVDEQYF

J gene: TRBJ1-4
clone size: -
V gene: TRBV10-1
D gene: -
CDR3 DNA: TGCGCCAGCAGTGAGCGGCGGAGAGCTAATGAAACACTGTTTTTT
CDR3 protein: CASSERRRANETLFF

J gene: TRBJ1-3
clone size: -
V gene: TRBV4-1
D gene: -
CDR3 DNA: TGCGCCAGCAGCCAGACACTCACCGTTCAAGGAAACACCATATATTTT
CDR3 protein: CASSQTLTVQGNTIYF

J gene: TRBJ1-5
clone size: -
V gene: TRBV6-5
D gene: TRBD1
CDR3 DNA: TGTGCCACCGGGACAGGGGGCTTTCAGCCCCAGCATTTT
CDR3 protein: CATGTGGFQPQHF

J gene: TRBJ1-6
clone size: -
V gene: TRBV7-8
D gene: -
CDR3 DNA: TGTGCCAGCAGCTTAGAAGTGAGGGTCGGGTCACCCCTCCACTTT
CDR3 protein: CASSLEVRVGSPLHF